This T cell receptor (beta chain) was sequenced during a study of T-cell memory formation after mild COVID-19. TCRdb re-called the 5' RACE reads with MiXCR, one entry per CDR3 protein. This table holds about half a million distinct CDR3 sequences, approximately 18% found once. This CDR3 has 11 residues. Germline V gene sequence: CDR1 KGHSH, CDR2 LQKENI. The V end lost 8 bases, the J end lost 9 bases, and 11 bases lay between the germline ends. The chain employs TRBV18 and TRBJ2-1; unclear D gene. Material for sequencing was PBMCs or a T cell subset sorted from them (not recorded which). The sequence was obtained from an adult woman who had mild COVID-19 (a few samples of this study predate the infection). Cell type and time point are not known. The CDR3 here is CASGFPGEQFF. The CDR3 bases are TGTGCCAGCGGATTCCCTGGTGAGCAGTTCTTC. The full variable domain, in which reference TRBV18 and TRBJ2-1 provide the parts outside the CDR3, is NAGVMQNPRHLVRRRGQEARLRCSPMKGHSHVYWYRQLPEEGLKFMVYLQKENIIDESGMPKERFSAEFPKEGPSILRIQQVVRGDSAAYFCASGFPGEQFFGPGTRLTVL.